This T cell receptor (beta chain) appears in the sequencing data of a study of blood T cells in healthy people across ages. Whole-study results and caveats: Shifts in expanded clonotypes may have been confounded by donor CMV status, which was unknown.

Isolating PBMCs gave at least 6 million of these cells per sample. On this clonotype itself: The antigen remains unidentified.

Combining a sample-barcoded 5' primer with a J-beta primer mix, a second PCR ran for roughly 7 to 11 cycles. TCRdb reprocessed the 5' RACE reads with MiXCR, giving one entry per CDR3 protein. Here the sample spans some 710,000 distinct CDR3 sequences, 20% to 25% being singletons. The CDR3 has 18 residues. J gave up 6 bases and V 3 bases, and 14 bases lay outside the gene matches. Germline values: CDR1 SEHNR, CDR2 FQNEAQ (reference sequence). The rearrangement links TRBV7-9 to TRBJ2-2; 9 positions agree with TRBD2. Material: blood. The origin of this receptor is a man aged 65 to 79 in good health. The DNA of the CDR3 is TGTGCCAGCAGCTTGGACCCAGCTAGCGGGAATTTGGCCGGGGAGCTGTTTTTT. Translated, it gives CASSLDPASGNLAGELFF.